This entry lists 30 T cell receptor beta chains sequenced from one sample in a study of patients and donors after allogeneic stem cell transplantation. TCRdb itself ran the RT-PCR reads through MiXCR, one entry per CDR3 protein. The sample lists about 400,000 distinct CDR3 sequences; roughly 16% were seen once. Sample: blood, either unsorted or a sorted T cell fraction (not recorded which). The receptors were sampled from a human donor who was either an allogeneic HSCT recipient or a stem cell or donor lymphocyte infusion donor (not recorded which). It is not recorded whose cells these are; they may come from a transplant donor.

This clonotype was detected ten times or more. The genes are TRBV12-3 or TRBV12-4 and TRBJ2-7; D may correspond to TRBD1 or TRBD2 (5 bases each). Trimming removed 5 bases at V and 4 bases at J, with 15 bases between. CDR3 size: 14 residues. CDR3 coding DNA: TGTGCCAGCAGTATCCGGGACCCAGCATACGAGCAGTACTTC. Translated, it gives CASSIRDPAYEQYF.

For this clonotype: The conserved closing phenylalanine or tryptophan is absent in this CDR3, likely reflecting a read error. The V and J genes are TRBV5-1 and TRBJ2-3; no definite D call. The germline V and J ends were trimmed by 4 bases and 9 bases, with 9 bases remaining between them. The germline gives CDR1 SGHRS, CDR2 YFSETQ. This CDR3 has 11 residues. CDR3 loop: CASSLAETQYY. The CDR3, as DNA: TGCGCCAGCAGCCTGGCGGAGACGCAGTATTAT.

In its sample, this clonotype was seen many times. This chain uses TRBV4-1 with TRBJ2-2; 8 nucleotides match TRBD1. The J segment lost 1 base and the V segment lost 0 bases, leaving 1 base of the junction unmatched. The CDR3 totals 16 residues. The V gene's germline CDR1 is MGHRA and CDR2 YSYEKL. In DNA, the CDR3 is TGCGCCAGCAGCCAAGAAACAGGGGGGAACACCGGGGAGCTGTTTTTT. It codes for CASSQETGGNTGELFF.

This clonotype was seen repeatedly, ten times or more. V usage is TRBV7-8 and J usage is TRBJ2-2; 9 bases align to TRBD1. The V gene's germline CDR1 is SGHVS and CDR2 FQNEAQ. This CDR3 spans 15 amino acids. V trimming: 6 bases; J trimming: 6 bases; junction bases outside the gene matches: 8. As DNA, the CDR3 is TGTGCCAGCAGATCCGGGACAGGGTCGGCCGGGGAGCTGTTTTTT. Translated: CASRSGTGSAGELFF.

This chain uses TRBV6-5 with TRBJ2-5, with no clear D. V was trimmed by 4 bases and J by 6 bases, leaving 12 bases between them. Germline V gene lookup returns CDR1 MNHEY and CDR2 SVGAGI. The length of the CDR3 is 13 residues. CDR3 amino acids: CASSSERAKTQYF. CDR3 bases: TGTGCCAGCAGTTCGGAGCGTGCGAAGACCCAGTACTTC.

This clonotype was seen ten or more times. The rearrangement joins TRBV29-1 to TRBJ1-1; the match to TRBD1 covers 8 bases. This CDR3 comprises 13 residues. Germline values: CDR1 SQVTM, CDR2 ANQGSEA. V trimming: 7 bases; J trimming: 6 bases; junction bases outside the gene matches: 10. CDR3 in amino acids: CSAGTGDTAEAFF. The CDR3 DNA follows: TGCAGCGCTGGGACAGGCGATACGGCTGAAGCTTTCTTT.

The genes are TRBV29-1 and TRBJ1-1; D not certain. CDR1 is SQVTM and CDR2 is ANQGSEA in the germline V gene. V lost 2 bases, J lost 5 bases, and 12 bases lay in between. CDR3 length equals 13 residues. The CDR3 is CSVESGLRTEAFF. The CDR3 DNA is TGCAGCGTTGAATCGGGGTTGAGGACTGAAGCTTTCTTT. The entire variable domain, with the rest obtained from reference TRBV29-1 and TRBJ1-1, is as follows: SAVISQKPSRDICQRGTSLTIQCQVDSQVTMMFWYRQQPGQSLTLIATANQGSEATYESGFVIDKFPISRPNLTFSTLTVSNMSPEDSSIYLCSVESGLRTEAFFGQGTRLTVV.

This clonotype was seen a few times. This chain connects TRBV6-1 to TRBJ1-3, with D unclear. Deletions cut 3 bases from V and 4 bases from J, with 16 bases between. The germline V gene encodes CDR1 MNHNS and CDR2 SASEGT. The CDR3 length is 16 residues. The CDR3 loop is CASSDWYGHAGNTIYF. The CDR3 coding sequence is TGTGCCAGCAGTGATTGGTATGGGCACGCGGGAAACACCATATATTTT.

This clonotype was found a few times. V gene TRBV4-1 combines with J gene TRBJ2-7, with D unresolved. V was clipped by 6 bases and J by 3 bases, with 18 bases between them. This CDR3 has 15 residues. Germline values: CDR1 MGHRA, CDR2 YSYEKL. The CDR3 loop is CASSLQTDVDYEQYF. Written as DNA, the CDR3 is TGCGCCAGCAGTCTCCAGACGGACGTCGACTACGAGCAGTACTTC.

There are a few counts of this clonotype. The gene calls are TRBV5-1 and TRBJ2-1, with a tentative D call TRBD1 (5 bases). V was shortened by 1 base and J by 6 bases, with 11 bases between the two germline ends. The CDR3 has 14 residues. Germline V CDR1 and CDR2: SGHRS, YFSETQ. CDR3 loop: CASSLPGQLNEQFF. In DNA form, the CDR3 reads TGCGCCAGCAGCTTGCCAGGGCAACTCAATGAGCAGTTCTTC.

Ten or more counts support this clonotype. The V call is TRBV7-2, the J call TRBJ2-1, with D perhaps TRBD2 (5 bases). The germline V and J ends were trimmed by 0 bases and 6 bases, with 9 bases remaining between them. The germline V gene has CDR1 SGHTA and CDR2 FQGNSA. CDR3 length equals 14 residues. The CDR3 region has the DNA TGTGCCAGCAGCTTAGCGCGGGTATTCAATGAGCAGTTCTTC. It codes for CASSLARVFNEQFF.

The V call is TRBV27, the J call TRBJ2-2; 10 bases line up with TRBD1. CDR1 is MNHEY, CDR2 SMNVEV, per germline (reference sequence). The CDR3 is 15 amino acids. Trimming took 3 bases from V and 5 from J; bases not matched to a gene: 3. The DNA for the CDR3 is TGTGCCAGCAGTTTTGGGGACAGGGGAACCGGGGAGCTGTTTTTT. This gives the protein CASSFGDRGTGELFF.

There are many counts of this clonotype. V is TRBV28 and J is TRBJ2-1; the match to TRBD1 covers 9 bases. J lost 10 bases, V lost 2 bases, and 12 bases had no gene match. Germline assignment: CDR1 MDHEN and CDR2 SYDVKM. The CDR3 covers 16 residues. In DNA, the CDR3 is TGTGCCAGCAGTTTAGTTACAGGGGGCGCGATCGGCGAGCAGTTCTTC. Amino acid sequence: CASSLVTGGAIGEQFF. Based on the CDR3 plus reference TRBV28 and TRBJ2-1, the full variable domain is DVKVTQSSRYLVKRTGEKVFLECVQDMDHENMFWYRQDPGLGLRLIYFSYDVKMKEKGDIPEGYSVSREKKERFSLILESASTNQTSMYLCASSLVTGGAIGEQFFGPGTRLTVL.

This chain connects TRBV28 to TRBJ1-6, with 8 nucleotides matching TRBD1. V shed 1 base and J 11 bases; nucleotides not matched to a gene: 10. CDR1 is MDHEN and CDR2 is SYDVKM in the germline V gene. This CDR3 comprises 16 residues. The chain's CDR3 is CASSLSWDRHYPPLHF. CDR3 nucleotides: TGTGCCAGCAGTTTATCCTGGGACAGGCATTATCCACCCCTCCACTTT. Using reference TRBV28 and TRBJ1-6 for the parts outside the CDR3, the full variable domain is DVKVTQSSRYLVKRTGEKVFLECVQDMDHENMFWYRQDPGLGLRLIYFSYDVKMKEKGDIPEGYSVSREKKERFSLILESASTNQTSMYLCASSLSWDRHYPPLHFGNGTRLTVT.

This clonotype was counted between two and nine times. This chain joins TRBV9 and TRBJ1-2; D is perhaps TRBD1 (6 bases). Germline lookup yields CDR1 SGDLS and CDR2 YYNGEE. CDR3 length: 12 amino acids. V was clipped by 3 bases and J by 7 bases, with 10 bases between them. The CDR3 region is CASSANRVGYTF. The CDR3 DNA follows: TGTGCCAGCAGCGCGAACAGGGTTGGCTACACCTTC.

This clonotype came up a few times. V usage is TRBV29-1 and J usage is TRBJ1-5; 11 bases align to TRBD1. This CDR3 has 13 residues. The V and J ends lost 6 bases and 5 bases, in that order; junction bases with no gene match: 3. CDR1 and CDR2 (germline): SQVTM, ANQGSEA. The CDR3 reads CSVAGQGDQPQHF. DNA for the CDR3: TGCAGCGTAGCGGGACAGGGGGATCAGCCCCAGCATTTT.

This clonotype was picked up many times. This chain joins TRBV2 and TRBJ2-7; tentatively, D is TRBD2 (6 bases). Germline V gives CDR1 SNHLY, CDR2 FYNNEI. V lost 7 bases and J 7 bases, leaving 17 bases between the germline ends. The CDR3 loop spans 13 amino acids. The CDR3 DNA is TGTGCCAGCACTGCGGGAACCCTGGGGGAGCAGTACTTC. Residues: CASTAGTLGEQYF. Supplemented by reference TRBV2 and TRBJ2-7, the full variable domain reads EPEVTQTPSHQVTQMGQEVILRCVPISNHLYFYWYRQILGQKVEFLVSFYNNEISEKSEIFDDQFSVERPDGSNFTLKIRSTKLEDSAMYFCASTAGTLGEQYFGPGTRLTVT.

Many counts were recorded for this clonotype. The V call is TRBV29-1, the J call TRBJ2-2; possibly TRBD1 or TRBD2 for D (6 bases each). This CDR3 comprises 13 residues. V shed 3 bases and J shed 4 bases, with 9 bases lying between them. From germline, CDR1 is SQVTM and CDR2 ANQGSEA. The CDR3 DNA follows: TGCAGCGTTGACAGGGGAGGCACCGGGGAGCTGTTTTTT. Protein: CSVDRGGTGELFF.

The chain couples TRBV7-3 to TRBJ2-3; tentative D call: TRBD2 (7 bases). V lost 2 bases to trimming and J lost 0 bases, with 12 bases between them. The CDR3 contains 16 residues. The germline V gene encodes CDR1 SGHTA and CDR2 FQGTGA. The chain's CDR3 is CASSLLGGASTDTQYF. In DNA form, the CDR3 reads TGTGCCAGCAGCTTATTAGGGGGGGCGAGCACAGATACGCAGTATTTT.

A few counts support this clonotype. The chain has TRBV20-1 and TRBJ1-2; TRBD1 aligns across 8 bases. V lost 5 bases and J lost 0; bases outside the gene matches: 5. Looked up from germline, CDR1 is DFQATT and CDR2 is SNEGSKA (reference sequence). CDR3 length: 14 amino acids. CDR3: CSAQDRAANYGYTF. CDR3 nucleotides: TGCAGTGCTCAGGACAGGGCCGCTAACTATGGCTACACCTTC.

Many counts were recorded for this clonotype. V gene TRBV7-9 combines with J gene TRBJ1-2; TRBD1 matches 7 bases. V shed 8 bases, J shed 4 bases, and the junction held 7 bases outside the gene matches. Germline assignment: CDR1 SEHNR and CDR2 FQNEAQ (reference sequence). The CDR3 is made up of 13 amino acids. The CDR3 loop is CASQGGEIYGYTF. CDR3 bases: TGTGCCAGCCAGGGGGGGGAGATCTATGGCTACACCTTC.

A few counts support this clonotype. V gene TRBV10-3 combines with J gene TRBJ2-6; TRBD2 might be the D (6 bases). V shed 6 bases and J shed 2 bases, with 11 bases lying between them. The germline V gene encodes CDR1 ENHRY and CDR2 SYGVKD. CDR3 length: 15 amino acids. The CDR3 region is CAISQGGTGANVLTF. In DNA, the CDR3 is TGTGCCATCAGCCAGGGAGGTACTGGGGCCAACGTCCTGACTTTC.

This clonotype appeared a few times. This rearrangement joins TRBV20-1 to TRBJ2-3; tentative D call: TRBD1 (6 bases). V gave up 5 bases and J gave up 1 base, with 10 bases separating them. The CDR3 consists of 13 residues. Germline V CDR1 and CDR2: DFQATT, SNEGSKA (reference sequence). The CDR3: CSAGGRRTDTQYF. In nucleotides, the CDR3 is TGCAGTGCTGGGGGCAGACGCACAGATACGCAGTATTTT.

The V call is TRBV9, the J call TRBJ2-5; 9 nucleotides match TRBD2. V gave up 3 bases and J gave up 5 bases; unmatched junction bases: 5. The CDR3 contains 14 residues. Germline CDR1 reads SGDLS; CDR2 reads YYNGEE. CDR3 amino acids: CASSGSGRVETQYF. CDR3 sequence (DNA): TGTGCCAGCAGCGGTAGCGGGAGAGTGGAGACCCAGTACTTC.

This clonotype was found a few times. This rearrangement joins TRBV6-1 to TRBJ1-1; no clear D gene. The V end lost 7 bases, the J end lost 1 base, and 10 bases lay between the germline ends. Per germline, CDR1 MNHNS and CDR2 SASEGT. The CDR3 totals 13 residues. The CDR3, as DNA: TGTGCCAGCAAACCAGGTTCGAACACTGAAGCTTTCTTT. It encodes CASKPGSNTEAFF.

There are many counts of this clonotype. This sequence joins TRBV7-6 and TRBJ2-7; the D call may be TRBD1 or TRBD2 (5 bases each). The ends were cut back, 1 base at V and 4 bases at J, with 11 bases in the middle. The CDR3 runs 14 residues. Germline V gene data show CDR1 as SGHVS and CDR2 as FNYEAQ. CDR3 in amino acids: CASSLDGALYEQYF. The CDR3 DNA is TGTGCCAGCAGCTTAGACGGGGCTCTATACGAGCAGTACTTC.

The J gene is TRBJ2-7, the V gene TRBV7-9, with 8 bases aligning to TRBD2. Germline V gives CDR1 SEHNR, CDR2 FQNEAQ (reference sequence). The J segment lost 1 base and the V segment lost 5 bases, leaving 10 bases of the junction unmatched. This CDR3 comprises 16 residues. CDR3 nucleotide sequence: TGTGCCAGCAGCAATGGGACTAGATCGTTGTCCTACGAGCAGTACTTC. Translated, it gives CASSNGTRSLSYEQYF.

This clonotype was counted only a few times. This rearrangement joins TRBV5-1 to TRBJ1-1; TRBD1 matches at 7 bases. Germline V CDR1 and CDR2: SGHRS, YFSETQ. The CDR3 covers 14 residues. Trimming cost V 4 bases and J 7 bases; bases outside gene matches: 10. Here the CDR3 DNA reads TGCGCCAGCAGCAACCGGACAGGAGGTGTTGAAGCTTTCTTT. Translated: CASSNRTGGVEAFF. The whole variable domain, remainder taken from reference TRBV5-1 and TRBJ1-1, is KAGVTQTPRYLIKTRGQQVTLSCSPISGHRSVSWYQQTPGQGLQFLFEYFSETQRNKGNFPGRFSGRQFSNSRSEMNVSTLELGDSALYLCASSNRTGGVEAFFGQGTRLTVV.

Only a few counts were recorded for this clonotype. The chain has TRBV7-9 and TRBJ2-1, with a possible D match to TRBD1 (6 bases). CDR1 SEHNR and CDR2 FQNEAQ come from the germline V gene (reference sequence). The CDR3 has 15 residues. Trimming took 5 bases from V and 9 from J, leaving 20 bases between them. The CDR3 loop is CASSRDTDWVGEQFF. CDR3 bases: TGTGCCAGCAGCCGGGACACGGACTGGGTGGGTGAGCAGTTCTTC.

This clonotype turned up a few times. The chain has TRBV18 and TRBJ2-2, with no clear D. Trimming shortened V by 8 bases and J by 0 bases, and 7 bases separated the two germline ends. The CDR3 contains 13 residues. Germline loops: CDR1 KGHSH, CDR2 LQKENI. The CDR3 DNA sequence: TGTGCCAGCCCACTCCCGAACACCGGGGAGCTGTTTTTT. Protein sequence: CASPLPNTGELFF.